A selection of T cell receptor beta chains follows, all from one sample in a study of a mutant IDH1 vaccine in newly diagnosed glioma. For these TCRs, the target antigens are not known. Sequencing was performed with immunoSEQ multiplex PCR; in TCRdb, only in-frame clones are kept and a portion is missing. The table records tens of thousands of clones, under 85% of them present only once. Sequencing used PBMCs, obtained from a glioma patient whose treatment included an IDH1 peptide vaccine. These receptors originate from a man aged 25 to 45 with glioma. CDR3s include the opening cysteine and the closing phenylalanine or tryptophan. Each record gives: CDR3 length, J gene, D gene, V gene, clone size, CDR3 protein, CDR3 DNA. A D gene is named only where the DNA matches it firmly. The size of a clone is reported for some rows only, either as once, few or many, or as a class for expanded clones.

>13|TRBJ2-7|-|TRBV5-1|once
CASREATGSEQYF
TGCGCCAGCAGGGAGGCTACAGGGTCCGAGCAGTACTTC
>14|TRBJ2-5|-|TRBV5-1|-
CASSSGRIQETQYF
TGCGCCAGCAGCTCTGGACGGATCCAAGAGACCCAGTACTTC
>18|TRBJ2-6|-|TRBV4-1|-
CASSMGRGVGPGANVLTF
TGCGCCAGCAGCATGGGCAGGGGAGTAGGGCCTGGGGCCAACGTCCTGACTTTC
>18|TRBJ1-3|-|TRBV7-9|-
CASSTTRQAVFPGNTIYF
TGTGCCAGCAGCACGACCCGACAGGCCGTGTTCCCCGGAAACACCATATATTTT
>15|TRBJ2-3|TRBD1|TRBV7-2|-
CASRRDSSNTDTQYF
TGTGCCAGCAGACGGGACAGCTCGAACACAGATACGCAGTATTTT
>15|TRBJ1-4|-|TRBV28|-
CASSSSGRRSEKLFF
TGTGCCAGCAGCTCCTCGGGTAGGCGAAGTGAAAAACTGTTTTTT
>15|TRBJ2-3|TRBD2|TRBV5-1|-
CASSLGLALTDTQYF
TGCGCCAGCAGCTTGGGACTAGCCCTCACAGATACGCAGTATTTT
>14|TRBJ1-1|-|TRBV5-1|-
CASSPLGENTEAFF
TGCGCCAGCAGCCCCCTGGGGGAGAACACTGAAGCTTTCTTT
>16|TRBJ1-1|TRBD1|TRBV13|-
CASSRFAGTGDVAAFF
TGTGCCAGCAGCCGTTTTGCCGGGACAGGGGACGTAGCAGCTTTCTTT
>14|TRBJ1-4|TRBD1|TRBV28|-
CASSTGGPNEKLFF
TGTGCCAGCAGTACAGGGGGCCCTAATGAAAAACTGTTTTTT
>13|TRBJ2-1|-|TRBV30|-
CAWSLQRGDEQFF
TGTGCCTGGAGTTTGCAAAGGGGCGATGAGCAGTTCTTC